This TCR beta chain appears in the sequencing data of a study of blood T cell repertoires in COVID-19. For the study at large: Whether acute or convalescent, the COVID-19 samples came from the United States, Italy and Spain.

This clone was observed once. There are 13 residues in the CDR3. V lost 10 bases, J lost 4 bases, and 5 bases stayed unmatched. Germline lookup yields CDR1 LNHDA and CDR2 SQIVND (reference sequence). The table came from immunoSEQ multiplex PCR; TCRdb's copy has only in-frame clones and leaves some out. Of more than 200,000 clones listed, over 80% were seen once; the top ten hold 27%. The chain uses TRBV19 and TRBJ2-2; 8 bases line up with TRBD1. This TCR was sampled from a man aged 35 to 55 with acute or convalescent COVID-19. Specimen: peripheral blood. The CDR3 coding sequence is TGTGCCATTGGACAGGGTCGCACCGGGGAGCTGTTTTTT. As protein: CAIGQGRTGELFF.